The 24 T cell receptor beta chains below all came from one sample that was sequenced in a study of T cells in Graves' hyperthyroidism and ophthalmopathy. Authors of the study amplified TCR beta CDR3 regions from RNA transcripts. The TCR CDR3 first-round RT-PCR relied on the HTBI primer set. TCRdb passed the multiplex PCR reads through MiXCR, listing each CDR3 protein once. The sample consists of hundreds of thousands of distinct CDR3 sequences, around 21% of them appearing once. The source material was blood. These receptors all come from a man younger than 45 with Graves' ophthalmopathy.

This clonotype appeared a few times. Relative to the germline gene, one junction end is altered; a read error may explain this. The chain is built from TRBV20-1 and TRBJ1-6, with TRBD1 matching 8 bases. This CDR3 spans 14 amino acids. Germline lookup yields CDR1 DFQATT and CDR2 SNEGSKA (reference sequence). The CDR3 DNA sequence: TGCAGTGCTGGAGACAGGGGCGCCGTTTCACCCCTCCACTTT. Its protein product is CSAGDRGAVSPLHF.

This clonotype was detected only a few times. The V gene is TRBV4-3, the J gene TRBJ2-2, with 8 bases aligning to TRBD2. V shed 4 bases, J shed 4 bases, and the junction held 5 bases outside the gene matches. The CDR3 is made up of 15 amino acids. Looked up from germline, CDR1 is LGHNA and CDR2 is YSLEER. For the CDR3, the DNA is TGCGCCAGCAGCCGTAGCGGGGTGGCCACCGGGGAGCTGTTTTTT. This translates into CASSRSGVATGELFF.

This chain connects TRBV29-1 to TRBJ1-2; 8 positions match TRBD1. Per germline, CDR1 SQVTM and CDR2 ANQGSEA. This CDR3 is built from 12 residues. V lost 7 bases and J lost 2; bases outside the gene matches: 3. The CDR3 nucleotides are TGCAGCGCTTGGACAGGGAACTATGGCTACACCTTC. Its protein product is CSAWTGNYGYTF.

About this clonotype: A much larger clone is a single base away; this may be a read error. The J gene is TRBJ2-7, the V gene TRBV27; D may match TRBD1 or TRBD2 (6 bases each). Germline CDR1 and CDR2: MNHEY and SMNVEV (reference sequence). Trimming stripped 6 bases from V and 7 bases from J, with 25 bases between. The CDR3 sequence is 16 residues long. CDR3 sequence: CASSPSGGIGGYEQYF. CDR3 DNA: TGTGCCAGCAGCCCCTCTGGGGGAATAGGGGGGTATGAGCAGTACTTC.

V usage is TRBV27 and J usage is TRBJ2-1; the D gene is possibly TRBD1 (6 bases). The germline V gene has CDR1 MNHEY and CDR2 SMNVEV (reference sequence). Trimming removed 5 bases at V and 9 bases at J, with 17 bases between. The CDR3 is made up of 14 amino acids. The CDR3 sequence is CASSPQNTGFEQFF. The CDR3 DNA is TGTGCCAGCAGTCCACAAAACACAGGGTTTGAGCAGTTCTTC.

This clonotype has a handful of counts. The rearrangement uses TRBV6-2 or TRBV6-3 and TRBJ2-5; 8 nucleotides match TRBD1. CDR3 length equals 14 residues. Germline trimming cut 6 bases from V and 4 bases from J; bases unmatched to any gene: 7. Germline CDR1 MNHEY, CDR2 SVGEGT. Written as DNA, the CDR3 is TGTGCCAGCAGCTCCAGGGGGCCCCCAGAGACCCAGTACTTC. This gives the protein CASSSRGPPETQYF.

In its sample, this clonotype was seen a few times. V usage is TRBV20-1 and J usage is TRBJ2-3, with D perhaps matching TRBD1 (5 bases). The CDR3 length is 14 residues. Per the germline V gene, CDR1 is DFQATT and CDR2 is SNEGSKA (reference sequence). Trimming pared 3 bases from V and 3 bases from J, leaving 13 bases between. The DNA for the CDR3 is TGCAGTGCTAGTGGGAAGGGGCAGACAGATACGCAGTATTTT. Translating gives CSASGKGQTDTQYF.

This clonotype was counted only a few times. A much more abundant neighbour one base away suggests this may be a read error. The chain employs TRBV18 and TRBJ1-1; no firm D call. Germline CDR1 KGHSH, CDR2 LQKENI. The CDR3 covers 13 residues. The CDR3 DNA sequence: TGTGCCAGCCCACCAGTCCTCCGGACTGAAGCTTTCTTT. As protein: CASPPVLRTEAFF.

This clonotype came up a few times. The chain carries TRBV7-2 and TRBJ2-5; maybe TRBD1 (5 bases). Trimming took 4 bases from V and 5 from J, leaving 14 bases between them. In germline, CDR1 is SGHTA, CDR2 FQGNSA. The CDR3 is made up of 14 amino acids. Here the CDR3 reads CASSSDSRTETQYF. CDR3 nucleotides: TGTGCCAGCAGCTCCGACAGCAGGACGGAGACCCAGTACTTC.

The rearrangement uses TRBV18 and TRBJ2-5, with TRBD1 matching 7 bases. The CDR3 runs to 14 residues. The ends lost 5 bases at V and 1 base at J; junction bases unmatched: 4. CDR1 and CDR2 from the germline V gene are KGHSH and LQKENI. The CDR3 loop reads CASSETGPQETQYF. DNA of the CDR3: TGTGCCAGCTCAGAGACAGGGCCCCAAGAGACCCAGTACTTC.

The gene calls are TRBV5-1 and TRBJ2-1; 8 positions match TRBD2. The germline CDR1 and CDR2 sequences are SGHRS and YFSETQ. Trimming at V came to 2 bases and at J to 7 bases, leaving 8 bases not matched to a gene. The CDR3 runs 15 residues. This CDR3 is CASSLAGEAENEQFF. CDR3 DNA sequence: TGCGCCAGCAGCTTAGCGGGAGAAGCGGAAAATGAGCAGTTCTTC.

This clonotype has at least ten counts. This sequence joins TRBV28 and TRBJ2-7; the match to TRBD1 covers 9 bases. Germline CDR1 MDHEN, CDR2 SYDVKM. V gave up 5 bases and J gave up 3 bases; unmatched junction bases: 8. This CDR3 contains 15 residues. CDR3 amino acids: CASSPRDRVYYEQYF. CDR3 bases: TGTGCCAGCAGTCCAAGGGACAGGGTCTACTACGAGCAGTACTTC.

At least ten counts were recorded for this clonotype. The CDR3 loop is CASSTPTGVNTEAFF. CDR3 nucleotide sequence: TGTGCCAGCAGTACCCCGACAGGGGTGAACACTGAAGCTTTCTTT. The J gene is TRBJ1-1, the V gene TRBV28, with 8 bases that match TRBD1. This CDR3 spans 15 amino acids. The V segment lost 5 bases and the J segment 0 bases; nucleotides outside the gene matches: 5. Germline loops: CDR1 MDHEN, CDR2 SYDVKM.

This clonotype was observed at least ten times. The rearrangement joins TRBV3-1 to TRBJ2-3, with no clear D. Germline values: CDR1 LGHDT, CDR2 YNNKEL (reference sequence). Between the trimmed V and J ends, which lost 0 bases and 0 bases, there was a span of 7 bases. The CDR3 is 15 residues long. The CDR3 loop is CASSQDPSSTDTQYF. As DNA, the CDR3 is TGTGCCAGCAGCCAAGACCCCTCAAGCACAGATACGCAGTATTTT.

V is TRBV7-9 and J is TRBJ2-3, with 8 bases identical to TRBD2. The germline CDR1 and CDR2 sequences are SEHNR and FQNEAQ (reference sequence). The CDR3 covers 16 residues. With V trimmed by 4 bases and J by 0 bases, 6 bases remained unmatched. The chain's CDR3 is CASSSSGGGSTDTQYF. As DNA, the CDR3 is TGTGCCAGCAGCTCTTCAGGCGGGGGGAGCACAGATACGCAGTATTTT.

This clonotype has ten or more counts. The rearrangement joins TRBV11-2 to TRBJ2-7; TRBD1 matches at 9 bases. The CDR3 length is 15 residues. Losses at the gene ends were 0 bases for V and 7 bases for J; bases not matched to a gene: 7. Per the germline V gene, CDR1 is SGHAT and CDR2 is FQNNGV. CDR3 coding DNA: TGTGCCAGCAGCTTAGAGAGTGACAGGGGGTATGAGCAGTACTTC. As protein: CASSLESDRGYEQYF.

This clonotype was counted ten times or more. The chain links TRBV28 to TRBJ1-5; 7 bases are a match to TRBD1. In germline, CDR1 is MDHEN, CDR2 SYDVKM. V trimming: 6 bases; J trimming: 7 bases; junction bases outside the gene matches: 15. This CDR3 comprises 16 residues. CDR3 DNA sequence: TGTGCCAGCAGGGCCCTCCGGGACAGCCAAATCCAGCCCCAGCATTTT. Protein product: CASRALRDSQIQPQHF.

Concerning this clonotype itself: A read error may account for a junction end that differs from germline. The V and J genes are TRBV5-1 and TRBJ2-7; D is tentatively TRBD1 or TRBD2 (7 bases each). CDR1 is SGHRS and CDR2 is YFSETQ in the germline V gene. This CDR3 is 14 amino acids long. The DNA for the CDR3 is TGCGCCAGCAGCGTTACAGGGGAGGGCTACAAGCAGTACTTC. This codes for CASSVTGEGYKQYF.

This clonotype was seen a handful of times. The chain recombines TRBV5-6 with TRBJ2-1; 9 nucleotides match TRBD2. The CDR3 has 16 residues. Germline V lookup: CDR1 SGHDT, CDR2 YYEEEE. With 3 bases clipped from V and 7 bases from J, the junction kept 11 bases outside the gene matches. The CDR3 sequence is CASSSGAGGPLNEQFF. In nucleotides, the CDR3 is TGTGCCAGCAGCTCTGGAGCGGGAGGCCCTTTGAATGAGCAGTTCTTC.

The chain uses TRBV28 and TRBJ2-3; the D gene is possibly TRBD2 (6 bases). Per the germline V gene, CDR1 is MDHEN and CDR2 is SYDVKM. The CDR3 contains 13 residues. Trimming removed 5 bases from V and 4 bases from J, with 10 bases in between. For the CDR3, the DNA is TGTGCCAGCAGTGTGACTAGTCCAGATACGCAGTATTTT. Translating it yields CASSVTSPDTQYF.

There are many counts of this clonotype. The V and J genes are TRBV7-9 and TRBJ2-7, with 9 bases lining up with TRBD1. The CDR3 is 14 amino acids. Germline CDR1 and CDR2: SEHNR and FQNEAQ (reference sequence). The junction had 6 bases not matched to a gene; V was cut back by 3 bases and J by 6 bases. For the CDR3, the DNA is TGTGCCAGCAGCTTGGGACAGGGTATAGGCGAGCAGTACTTC. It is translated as CASSLGQGIGEQYF. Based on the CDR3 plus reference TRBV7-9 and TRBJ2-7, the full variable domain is DTGVSQNPRHKITKRGQNVTFRCDPISEHNRLYWYRQTLGQGPEFLTYFQNEAQLEKSRLLSDRFSAERPKGSFSTLEIQRTEQGDSAMYLCASSLGQGIGEQYFGPGTRLTVT.

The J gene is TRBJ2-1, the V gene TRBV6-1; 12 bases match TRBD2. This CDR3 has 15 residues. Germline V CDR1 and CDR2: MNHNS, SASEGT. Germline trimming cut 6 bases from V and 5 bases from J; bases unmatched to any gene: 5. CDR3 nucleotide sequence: TGTGCCAGCAGACTACTAGCGGGAGGAAACAATGAGCAGTTCTTC. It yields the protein CASRLLAGGNNEQFF.

CDR3 protein: CASSQASGLYNEQFF. CDR3 bases: TGTGCCAGTAGTCAGGCTAGCGGGCTCTACAATGAGCAGTTCTTC. The chain has TRBV19 and TRBJ2-1, with 8 bases matching TRBD2. V was clipped by 5 bases and J by 3 bases; unmatched bases: 6. The germline V gene has CDR1 LNHDA and CDR2 SQIVND (reference sequence). There are 15 residues in the CDR3.

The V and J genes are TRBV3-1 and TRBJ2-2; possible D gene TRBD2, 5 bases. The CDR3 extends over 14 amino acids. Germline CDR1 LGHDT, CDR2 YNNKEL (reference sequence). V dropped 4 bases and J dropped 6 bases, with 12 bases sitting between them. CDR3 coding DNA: TGTGCCAGCAGCCCCACACTAGATGCCGGGGAGCTGTTTTTT. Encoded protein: CASSPTLDAGELFF.